This entry concerns a single T cell receptor beta chain. The antigen is unknown. TCRdb called the 5' RACE reads again in MiXCR, with one record for every CDR3 protein. Among around 100,000 distinct CDR3 sequences listed, 9% were seen once. The entry originates in a study of CD8 T cells in ankylosing spondylitis. General observations from the study: It appeared that ankylosing spondylitis blood was characterized by a TCR beta motif of eight highly homologous variants. Clones tied to disease were said to be significantly enriched in matched ankylosing spondylitis synovial fluid.

The CDR3 totals 14 residues. Trimming took 10 bases from V and 4 from J; bases not matched to a gene: 6. The germline V gene encodes CDR1 SNHLY and CDR2 FYNNEI. This clonotype was sampled from a male donor with ankylosing spondylitis. The sequencing sample was made of blood, either unsorted or a sorted T cell fraction (not recorded which). The chain recombines TRBV2 with TRBJ2-5, with 13 bases identical to TRBD2. The CDR3 DNA reads as TGTGCCATCGGACTAGCGGGAGAACGAGAGACCCAGTACTTC. It translates to CAIGLAGERETQYF. Filled out from reference TRBV2 and TRBJ2-5, the complete variable domain reads EPEVTQTPSHQVTQMGQEVILRCVPISNHLYFYWYRQILGQKVEFLVSFYNNEISEKSEIFDDQFSVERPDGSNFTLKIRSTKLEDSAMYFCAIGLAGERETQYFGPGTRLLVL.